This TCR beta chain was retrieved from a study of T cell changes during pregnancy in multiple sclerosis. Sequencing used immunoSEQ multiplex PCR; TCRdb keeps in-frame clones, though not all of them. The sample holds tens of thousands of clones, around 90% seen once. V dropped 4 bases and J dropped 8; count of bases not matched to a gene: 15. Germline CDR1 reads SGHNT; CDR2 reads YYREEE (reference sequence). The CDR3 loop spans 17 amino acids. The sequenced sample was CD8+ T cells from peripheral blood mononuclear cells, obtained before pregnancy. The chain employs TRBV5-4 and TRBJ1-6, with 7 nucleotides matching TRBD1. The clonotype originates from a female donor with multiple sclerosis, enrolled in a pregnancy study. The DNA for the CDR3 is TGTGCCAGCAGCCGACGGATGGGTGGACAGGTACATTCACCCCTCCACTTT. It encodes CASSRRMGGQVHSPLHF.